This is a list of T cell receptor beta chains from one sample in a study of blood T cells in healthy people across ages. Using its own MiXCR run on the 5' RACE reads, TCRdb lists one record per CDR3 protein. The sample has fewer than 1 million distinct CDR3 sequences, roughly 44% seen once; the top ten hold roughly 19%. Sample: blood. Source of these receptors: a man in his sixties in good health. Each CDR3 is given without its conserved first and last residue. Some rows have no size entry. The others give once, few or many, or a class for an expanded clone.

clone size | V gene | CDR3 protein
- | TRBV29-1 | SGKGPSDYGYT
- | TRBV2 | ASKTTRGTQY
few | TRBV7-2 | ASRDEGHPGTDTQY
- | TRBV9 | ASGQGDSSTDTQY
- | TRBV27 | ASSAGLVVEQF
few | TRBV20-1 | SAKRTGLELF
- | TRBV12-5 | ASGRPLAGANVLT
- | TRBV4-3 | ASSPQWAGACEQY
- | TRBV10-3 | AISPGLAGAYNEQF
few | TRBV6-5 | ASSAPYPYQETQY
- | TRBV12-3/TRBV12-4 | ASSFGIGPWEQY
- | TRBV12-3/TRBV12-4 | AIRVRMNTEAF
few | TRBV29-1 | SVLGTNEGQGLWTQY
many | TRBV10-3 | AISQGSLSNQPQH
- | TRBV6-2/TRBV6-3 | ASRPPGQRAGELF
- | TRBV11-2 | ASSSKVTEQY
- | TRBV5-6 | ASSSDRGLGYT
- | TRBV12-3/TRBV12-4 | ASSRNREAKTEAF
- | TRBV27 | ASSDAGQGRREQY
few | TRBV10-2 | ASNPGQVIQSEQF
- | TRBV7-3 | ASSLGPHETQY
- | TRBV9 | ASSAGLDGNEQF
- | TRBV16 | ASSQSLGSSPLH
- | TRBV29-1 | SVLIGDSSSPLH
- | TRBV15 | ATTPYGDQETQY
- | TRBV4-3 | ASSQDRSNTGELF
- | TRBV5-1 | ASSFNAATLETQY
few | TRBV20-1 | SASSSGGAYYNEQF
- | TRBV11-2 | ASSPTWVLNTEAF
- | TRBV5-6 | ASSNRQVGT
few | TRBV7-3 | ASSQTKGYEQY
- | TRBV7-2 | ASSLGSHSNGYT
few | TRBV6-5 | ASSYSGTGSYNEQF
few | TRBV3-1 | ASSGTSGGAEEQY
- | TRBV7-2 | ASSLETGGVGPQH
- | TRBV29-1 | SVESILGPDEQF
- | TRBV5-1 | ASSDGSSDIQY
- | TRBV15 | ATSSGNSYNEQY
- | TRBV5-1 | ASSGQGSASPLH
few | TRBV7-2 | ASSGTGTQTYEQY
- | TRBV27 | ASSLSPNSAIAEAF
few | TRBV5-6 | ASSLLAGESKSGQY
- | TRBV3-1 | ASSRWDRQETQY
- | TRBV5-1 | ASKYTGTTSTDTQY
- | TRBV18 | ASSPITGLTEAF
few | TRBV6-1 | ASRGGRGRLYNEQF
many | TRBV7-2 | ASSLVGGETQY
- | TRBV29-1 | SVVGTWGTEAF
many | TRBV9 | ASSVGQNPDTQY
- | TRBV10-2 | ASGANSYEQY
many | TRBV7-2 | ASSLRGGEGDEQF
few | TRBV28 | ASSLGVAGGLTDTQY
- | TRBV4-3 | ASSQDQMNTEAF